The entry that follows covers one T cell receptor (beta chain) sequence. The antigen remains undetermined. This sample is part of a study of cytomegalovirus exposure and HLA in healthy donors. Study-level findings and limits: Likely technical artifact: a cluster of highly shared sequence variants. A later analysis showed HLA-associated TCR beta chains outstripping equally common others in clonal expansion.

Germline assignment: CDR1 LNHDA and CDR2 SQIVND (reference sequence). V lost 1 base and J lost 3, with 13 bases in between. The CDR3 extends over 15 amino acids. Use of 60 Vbeta and 13 Jbeta primers characterized the PCR. Method: immunoSEQ multiplex PCR; TCRdb's copy keeps in-frame clones and lacks some. The sample includes 95,000 to 110,000 clones, roughly 87% of them seen just once. The chain employs TRBV19 and TRBJ2-7; D is possibly TRBD2 (5 bases). This TCR was sampled from a man in his thirties or forties in good health and CMV-seropositive. The sequenced sample was PBMCs. The CDR3 sequence is CASSIARGGNYEQYF. The CDR3 DNA is TGTGCCAGTAGTATAGCCCGGGGTGGAAACTACGAGCAGTACTTC.